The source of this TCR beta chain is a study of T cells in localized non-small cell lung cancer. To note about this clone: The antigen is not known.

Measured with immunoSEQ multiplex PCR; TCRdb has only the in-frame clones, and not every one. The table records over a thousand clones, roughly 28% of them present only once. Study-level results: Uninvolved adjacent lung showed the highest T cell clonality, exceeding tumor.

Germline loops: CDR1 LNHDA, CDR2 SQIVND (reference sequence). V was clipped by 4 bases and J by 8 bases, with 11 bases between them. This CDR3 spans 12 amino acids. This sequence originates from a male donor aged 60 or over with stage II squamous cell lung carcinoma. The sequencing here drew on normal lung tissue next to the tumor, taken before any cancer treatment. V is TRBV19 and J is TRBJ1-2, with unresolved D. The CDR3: CASSNAAVGYTF. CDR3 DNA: TGTGCCAGTAGTAATGCGGCGGTGGGCTACACCTTC.